This T cell receptor (beta chain) was sequenced in a study of T-cell reconstitution after alpha-beta-depleted transplantation in children. Study-wide findings and caveats: Some patients owed their high day-60 TCRbeta diversity to surviving recipient T cells and thymic progenitors. Newly generated T cells supplied most T-cell counts and diversity one year post-transplant.

TCRbeta library construction was performed incorporating unique molecular identifiers. TCRdb analysed the PCR reads with MiXCR anew, one entry per CDR3 protein. The sample contains roughly 74,000 distinct CDR3 sequences, roughly 18% of which appear only once. The germline V and J ends were trimmed by 7 bases and 2 bases, with 20 bases remaining between them. Germline assignment: CDR1 MNHNS and CDR2 SASEGT. The CDR3 is 16 residues long. As for this clonotype: Its antigen is undetermined.

Sequences were derived from PBMCs, mostly from graft donor cells, sampled 360 days after TCRalphabeta/CD19-depleted stem cell transplant. This sequence joins TRBV6-1 and TRBJ2-5, with a tentative D call TRBD2 (6 bases). This TCR was sampled from a male patient between 2 and 9 years old who had a stem cell transplant for acute lymphoblastic leukemia, so the T cells may come from the graft donor. The CDR3 sequence: CASTIQSPGRQETQYF. Written as DNA, the CDR3 is TGTGCCAGCACCATACAGTCCCCCGGGAGACAAGAGACCCAGTACTTC.